This T cell receptor beta chain was identified in a study of shared clonotypes between healthy human individuals. About the study: Participating donors consisted of two women and a few men aged 18 to 49.

Per the study methods: ImmunoSEQ sequences covered only the junction and lacked quality scores; filtering therefore differed. Profiled with immunoSEQ multiplex PCR; TCRdb holds only in-frame clones, not every one. V and J calls and clone size are given by that table; D and trimming were obtained from the DNA. The repertoire holds fewer than 2.5 million clones, with approximately 93% as singletons. As concerns this clone: Its target is unknown.

Study-wide results and caveats: The study found roughly 5% of naive CD4 clonotypes shared across several donors. The study generally estimated greater richness for naive than memory subsets.

Germline V lookup: CDR1 LNHDA, CDR2 SQIVND (reference sequence). J was trimmed by 0 bases and V by 3 bases; bases with no gene match: 4. The CDR3 spans 16 residues. The sample comprised naive CD4+ T cells from PBMCs. Sample subset: CD45RA+ positively selected. The chain couples TRBV19 to TRBJ2-4; 8 positions match TRBD1. The TCR comes from a man aged 18 to 30 in good health. Some clones in this sample may be carry-over from other donors' samples. Here the CDR3 DNA reads TGTGCCAGTAGTATGGGCAGGGGGCTAGCCAAAAACATTCAGTACTTC. Amino acid sequence: CASSMGRGLAKNIQYF.